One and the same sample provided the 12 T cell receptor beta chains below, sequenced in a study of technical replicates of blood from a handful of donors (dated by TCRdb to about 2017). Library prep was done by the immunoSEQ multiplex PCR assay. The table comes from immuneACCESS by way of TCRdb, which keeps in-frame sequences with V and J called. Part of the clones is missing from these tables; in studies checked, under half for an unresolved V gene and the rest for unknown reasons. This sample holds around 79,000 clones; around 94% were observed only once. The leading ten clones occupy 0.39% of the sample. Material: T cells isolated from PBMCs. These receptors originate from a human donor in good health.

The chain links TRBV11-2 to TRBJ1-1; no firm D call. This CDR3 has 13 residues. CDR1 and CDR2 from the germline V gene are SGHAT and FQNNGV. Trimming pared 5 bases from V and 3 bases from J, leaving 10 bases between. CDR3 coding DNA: TGTGCCAGCAGCCTGGCGGCTTACACTGAAGCTTTCTTT. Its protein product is CASSLAAYTEAFF.

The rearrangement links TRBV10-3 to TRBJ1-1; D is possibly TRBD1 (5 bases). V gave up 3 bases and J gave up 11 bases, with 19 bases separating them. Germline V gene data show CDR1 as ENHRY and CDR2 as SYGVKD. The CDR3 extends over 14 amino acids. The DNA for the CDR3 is TGTGCCATCAGTGAAATCAGGACACCCGTGAGTGCTTTCTTT. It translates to CAISEIRTPVSAFF.

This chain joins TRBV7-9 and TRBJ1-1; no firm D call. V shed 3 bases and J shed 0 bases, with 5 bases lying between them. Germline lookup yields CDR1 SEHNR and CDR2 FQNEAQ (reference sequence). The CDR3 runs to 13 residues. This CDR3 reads CASSFPVNTEAFF. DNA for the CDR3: TGTGCCAGCAGCTTTCCCGTGAACACTGAAGCTTTCTTT.

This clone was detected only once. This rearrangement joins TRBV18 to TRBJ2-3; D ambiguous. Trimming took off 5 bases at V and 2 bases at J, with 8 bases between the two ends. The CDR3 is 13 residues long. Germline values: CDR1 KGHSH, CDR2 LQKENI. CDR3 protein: CASSYSSTDTQYF. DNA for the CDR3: TGTGCCAGCTCATACAGCTCCACAGATACGCAGTATTTT.

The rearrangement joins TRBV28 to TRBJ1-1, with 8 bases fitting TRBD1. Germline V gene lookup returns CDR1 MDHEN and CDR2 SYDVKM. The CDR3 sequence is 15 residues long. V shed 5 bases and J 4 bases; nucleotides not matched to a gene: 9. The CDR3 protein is CASSPPGQVGTEAFF. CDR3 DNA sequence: TGTGCCAGCAGTCCGCCGGGACAGGTGGGCACTGAAGCTTTCTTT. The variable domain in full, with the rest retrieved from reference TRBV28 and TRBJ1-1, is DVKVTQSSRYLVKRTGEKVFLECVQDMDHENMFWYRQDPGLGLRLIYFSYDVKMKEKGDIPEGYSVSREKKERFSLILESASTNQTSMYLCASSPPGQVGTEAFFGQGTRLTVV.

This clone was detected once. The CDR3 here is CASSAAGWGDASETYEQYF. The CDR3 nucleotides read TGTGCCAGCAGCGCGGCCGGGTGGGGGGACGCTAGCGAAACCTACGAGCAGTACTTC. The chain couples TRBV9 to TRBJ2-7; D is perhaps TRBD2 (6 bases). Trimming took 3 bases from V and 2 from J, leaving 27 bases between them. This CDR3 is built from 19 residues. Germline V gene sequence: CDR1 SGDLS, CDR2 YYNGEE.

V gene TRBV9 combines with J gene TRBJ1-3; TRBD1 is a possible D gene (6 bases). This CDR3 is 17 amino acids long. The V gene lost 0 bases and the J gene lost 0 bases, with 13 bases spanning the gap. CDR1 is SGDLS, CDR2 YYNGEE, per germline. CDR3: CASSVGGGPLSGNTIYF. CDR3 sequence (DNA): TGTGCCAGCAGCGTAGGGGGGGGCCCTCTCTCTGGAAACACCATATATTTT.

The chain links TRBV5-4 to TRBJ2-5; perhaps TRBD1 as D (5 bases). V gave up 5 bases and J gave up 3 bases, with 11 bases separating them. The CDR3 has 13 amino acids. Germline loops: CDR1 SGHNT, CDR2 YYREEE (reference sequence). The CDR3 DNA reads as TGTGCCAGCAGTTTTAAAGGGGAAGAGACCCAGTACTTC. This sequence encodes CASSFKGEETQYF.

The CDR3 DNA reads TGTGCCAGCAGTTTACAGGGGGCGATAGGTGAGCAGTTCTTC. It codes for CASSLQGAIGEQFF. The chain is built from TRBV2 and TRBJ2-1; 9 nucleotides align to TRBD1. Looked up from germline, CDR1 is SNHLY and CDR2 is FYNNEI. V gave up 5 bases and J gave up 9 bases; unmatched junction bases: 8. The CDR3 consists of 14 residues. Supplemented by reference TRBV2 and TRBJ2-1, the full variable domain reads EPEVTQTPSHQVTQMGQEVILRCVPISNHLYFYWYRQILGQKVEFLVSFYNNEISEKSEIFDDQFSVERPDGSNFTLKIRSTKLEDSAMYFCASSLQGAIGEQFFGPGTRLTVL.

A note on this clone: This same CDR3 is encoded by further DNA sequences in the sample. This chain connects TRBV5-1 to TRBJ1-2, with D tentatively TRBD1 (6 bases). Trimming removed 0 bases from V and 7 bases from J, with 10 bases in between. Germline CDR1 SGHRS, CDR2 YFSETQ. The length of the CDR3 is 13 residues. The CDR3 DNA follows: TGCGCCAGCAGCTTGGACAGGGCTTCTGGCTACACCTTC. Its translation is CASSLDRASGYTF.

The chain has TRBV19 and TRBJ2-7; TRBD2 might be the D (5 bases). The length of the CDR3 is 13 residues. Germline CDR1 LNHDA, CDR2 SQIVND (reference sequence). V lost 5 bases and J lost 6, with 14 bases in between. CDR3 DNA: TGTGCCAGTAGTGAGGGTATCTTCTCCGAGCAGTACTTC. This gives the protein CASSEGIFSEQYF. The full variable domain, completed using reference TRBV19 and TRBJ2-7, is DGGITQSPKYLFRKEGQNVTLSCEQNLNHDAMYWYRQDPGQGLRLIYYSQIVNDFQKGDIAEGYSVSREKKESFPLTVTSAQKNPTAFYLCASSEGIFSEQYFGPGTRLTVT.

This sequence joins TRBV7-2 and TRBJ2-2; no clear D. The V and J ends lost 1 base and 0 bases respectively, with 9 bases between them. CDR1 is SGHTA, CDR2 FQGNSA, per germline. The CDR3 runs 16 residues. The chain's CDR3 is CASSLVRVANTGELFF. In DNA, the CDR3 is TGTGCCAGCAGCTTAGTTAGAGTCGCGAACACCGGGGAGCTGTTTTTT. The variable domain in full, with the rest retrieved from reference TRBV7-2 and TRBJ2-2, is GAGVSQSPSNKVTEKGKDVELRCDPISGHTALYWYRQSLGQGLEFLIYFQGNSAPDKSGLPSDRFSAERTGGSVSTLTIQRTQQEDSAVYLCASSLVRVANTGELFFGEGSRLTVL.